The present TCR beta chain was sequenced within a study of Graves' ophthalmopathy and Graves' hyperthyroidism. RNA transcripts were the source from which TCR beta CDR3 regions were amplified. The workflow started with a first-round RT-PCR run with HTBI primers and then moved on to a second-round multiplex PCR. TCRdb analysed the multiplex PCR reads with MiXCR anew, one entry per CDR3 protein. Among 580,000 or so distinct CDR3 sequences listed, 35% to 40% were seen once. This CDR3 contains 17 residues. Germline lookup yields CDR1 MNHNY and CDR2 SVGAGI (reference sequence). V shed 0 bases, J shed 7 bases, and the junction held 9 bases outside the gene matches.

Sequences were obtained from peripheral blood or thyroid tissue (not recorded which). This TCR was sampled from an adult man with Graves' hyperthyroidism. The chain is built from TRBV6-6 and TRBJ1-2, with 12 bases aligning to TRBD1. The DNA for the CDR3 is TGTGCCAGCAGTTACTCGATAGTTCGGGACAGGGGGCCTGGCTACACCTTC. Its translation: CASSYSIVRDRGPGYTF.